This T cell receptor beta chain was sequenced in a study of OX40 agonist ivuxolimab in advanced cancers. Study summary: Among those enrolled, mean age was about 60 years (range about 23 to 79) and 82.7% were male.

Trimming removed 5 bases from V and 2 bases from J, with 15 bases in between. This CDR3 spans 15 amino acids. Germline lookup yields CDR1 SGDLS and CDR2 YYNGEE. This table comes from immunoSEQ multiplex PCR, and its TCRdb copy is limited to in-frame clones, with some not included. This table has tens of thousands of clones, approximately 90% appearing once. The sequenced sample was CD4+ or CD8+ T cells sorted from blood, obtained in a trial of the OX40 agonist ivuxolimab. The sequence was obtained from an adult with an advanced solid tumor such as melanoma, head and neck, liver or kidney cancer. V is TRBV9 and J is TRBJ2-3, with D perhaps matching TRBD1 (6 bases). CDR3 bases: TGTGCCAGCAGGGCCTCGGGACATATCACAGATACGCAGTATTTT. Translation: CASRASGHITDTQYF. Filled out from reference TRBV9 and TRBJ2-3, the complete variable domain reads DSGVTQTPKHLITATGQRVTLRCSPRSGDLSVYWYQQSLDQGLQFLIQYYNGEERAKGNILERFSAQQFPDLHSELNLSSLELGDSALYFCASRASGHITDTQYFGPGTRLTVL.